The 31 T cell receptor beta chains given below trace back to one sample, sequenced in a study of T cells after yellow fever vaccination. TCRdb re-called the 5' RACE reads through MiXCR, storing one row per CDR3 protein. Of around 360,000 distinct CDR3 sequences listed, roughly 11% are singletons. This specimen was PBMCs, taken on the day of the first yellow fever vaccination. These receptors originate from a man aged 18 to 35 who received the YFV17D yellow fever vaccine.

This clonotype has more than one count but fewer than ten. V usage is TRBV7-9 and J usage is TRBJ2-2; the match to TRBD2 covers 7 bases. Trimming cost V 7 bases and J 0 bases; bases outside gene matches: 5. Germline V gene lookup returns CDR1 SEHNR and CDR2 FQNEAQ (reference sequence). The CDR3 has 15 residues. DNA of the CDR3: TGTGCCAGCAAGGGGCTAGCGGCGAACACCGGGGAGCTGTTTTTT. As protein: CASKGLAANTGELFF.

This clonotype came up a few times. V gene TRBV5-6 combines with J gene TRBJ1-1; TRBD1 is a possible D gene (6 bases). This CDR3 has 16 residues. Germline V lookup: CDR1 SGHDT, CDR2 YYEEEE. Deletions cut 1 base from V and 1 base from J, with 14 bases between. CDR3 DNA: TGTGCCAGCAGCTTGTTCGCCAGGGGCGGGAACACTGAAGCTTTCTTT. This gives the protein CASSLFARGGNTEAFF.

This clonotype was seen a few times. The chain has TRBV11-3 and TRBJ1-1; possibly TRBD1 for D (5 bases). CDR3 size: 14 residues. V gave up 6 bases and J gave up 3 bases, with 14 bases separating them. Germline V gene sequence: CDR1 SGHNT, CDR2 YENEEA. Here the CDR3 DNA reads TGTGCCAGCAGTCCCGGGACGGAGCACACTGAAGCTTTCTTT. Translated: CASSPGTEHTEAFF.

The genes are TRBV4-1 and TRBJ1-1; weak D call: TRBD1 (5 bases). The V end was cut by 0 bases, the J end by 4 bases, with 12 bases between. Germline V gene sequence: CDR1 MGHRA, CDR2 YSYEKL. CDR3 size: 15 residues. The CDR3 DNA sequence: TGCGCCAGCAGCCAAGATGGGGCCGGGGGCACTGAAGCTTTCTTT. Amino acid sequence: CASSQDGAGGTEAFF.

This chain joins TRBV2 and TRBJ1-5; tentative D call: TRBD1 (6 bases). Trimming left V 7 bases short and J 2 bases short, with 15 bases between. Looked up from germline, CDR1 is SNHLY and CDR2 is FYNNEI. The CDR3 runs 15 residues. CDR3 region: CASNQGGEGNQPQHF. The CDR3 DNA follows: TGTGCCAGCAACCAAGGGGGGGAAGGCAATCAGCCCCAGCATTTT.

This clonotype occurred many times. The chain is built from TRBV11-2 and TRBJ1-5; D is undetermined. This CDR3 has 15 amino acids. V lost 5 bases and J lost 4, with 15 bases in between. Germline assignment: CDR1 SGHAT and CDR2 FQNNGV. The CDR3 sequence is CASSALSPGNQPQHF. For the CDR3, the DNA is TGTGCCAGCAGCGCGCTCTCCCCGGGGAATCAGCCCCAGCATTTT. Full variable domain (outside the CDR3, taken from reference TRBV11-2 and TRBJ1-5): EAGVAQSPRYKIIEKRQSVAFWCNPISGHATLYWYQQILGQGPKLLIQFQNNGVVDDSQLPKDRFSAERLKGVDSTLKIQPAKLEDSAVYLCASSALSPGNQPQHFGDGTRLSIL.

V usage is TRBV7-2 and J usage is TRBJ2-7; 11 nucleotides match TRBD2. Germline values: CDR1 SGHTA, CDR2 FQGNSA. CDR3 length: 15 amino acids. V trimming: 5 bases; J trimming: 4 bases; junction bases outside the gene matches: 7. The DNA of the CDR3 is TGTGCCAGCAGCCCTCTAGCGGGGGGTTGGTACGAGCAGTACTTC. It encodes CASSPLAGGWYEQYF.

This clonotype was counted between two and nine times. J is TRBJ2-5 and V is TRBV4-1, with TRBD1 as a possible D gene (5 bases). The ends were cut back, 1 base at V and 5 bases at J, with 17 bases in the middle. The germline gives CDR1 MGHRA, CDR2 YSYEKL. The CDR3 sequence is 16 residues long. The CDR3 nucleotides read TGCGCCAGCAGCCAAGGCTCCAGGGCGTTTAGTGAGACCCAGTACTTC. Amino acid sequence: CASSQGSRAFSETQYF.

The chain couples TRBV7-2 to TRBJ2-7; 14 bases are shared with TRBD2. V dropped 5 bases and J dropped 7; count of bases not matched to a gene: 7. Germline V gives CDR1 SGHTA, CDR2 FQGNSA. CDR3 length equals 15 residues. The CDR3 DNA follows: TGTGCCAGCAGCCTCCGACTAGCGGGGGGGGGAGAGCAGTACTTC. Residues: CASSLRLAGGGEQYF.

This clonotype was observed many times. V and J are TRBV3-1 and TRBJ1-5; 8 positions match TRBD1. The V and J ends lost 4 bases and 4 bases, in that order; junction bases with no gene match: 3. Germline-derived CDR1 and CDR2 are LGHDT and YNNKEL (reference sequence). The CDR3 totals 14 residues. The CDR3 sequence is CASSPDRGNQPQHF. The CDR3 bases are TGTGCCAGCAGCCCAGACAGGGGAAATCAGCCCCAGCATTTT.

This chain connects TRBV4-1 to TRBJ2-3; 9 nucleotides agree with TRBD1. The CDR3 covers 15 residues. Trimming at V came to 3 bases and at J to 4 bases, leaving 5 bases not matched to a gene. Germline assignment: CDR1 MGHRA and CDR2 YSYEKL. CDR3 bases: TGCGCCAGCAGCCACGAACAGGGGGCGGCAGATACGCAGTATTTT. Residues: CASSHEQGAADTQYF.

This clonotype was detected only a few times. The chain has TRBV5-4 and TRBJ2-1, with TRBD2 matching 12 bases. This CDR3 has 18 residues. V trimming: 0 bases; J trimming: 7 bases; junction bases outside the gene matches: 11. Germline V gene sequence: CDR1 SGHNT, CDR2 YYREEE (reference sequence). The DNA for the CDR3 is TGTGCCAGCAGCTTGGGACTAGCGGGGGCCCCGCTCGTGAATGAGCAGTTCTTC. Encoded protein: CASSLGLAGAPLVNEQFF. Full variable domain (remainder filled in from reference TRBV5-4 and TRBJ2-1): ETGVTQSPTHLIKTRGQQVTLRCSSQSGHNTVSWYQQALGQGPQFIFQYYREEENGRGNFPPRFSGLQFPNYSSELNVNALELDDSALYLCASSLGLAGAPLVNEQFFGPGTRLTVL.

There are many counts of this clonotype. The chain links TRBV28 to TRBJ2-1; 7 positions match TRBD1. The trim removed 7 bases at V and 4 bases at J, leaving 10 bases unmatched. The V gene's germline CDR1 is MDHEN and CDR2 SYDVKM. The CDR3 runs to 15 residues. DNA for the CDR3: TGTGCCAGCACCAACCTCGGGACAGCTTACAATGAGCAGTTCTTC. Its translation is CASTNLGTAYNEQFF.

The chain links TRBV7-2 to TRBJ2-1, with 14 bases that match TRBD2. CDR3 length equals 15 residues. V lost 5 bases, J lost 10 bases, and 7 bases stayed unmatched. Germline lookup yields CDR1 SGHTA and CDR2 FQGNSA. The CDR3 protein is CASSLTSGGAREQFF. As DNA, the CDR3 is TGTGCCAGCAGCCTGACTAGCGGGGGGGCTAGGGAGCAGTTCTTC. The full variable domain, with the rest looked up from reference TRBV7-2 and TRBJ2-1, is GAGVSQSPSNKVTEKGKDVELRCDPISGHTALYWYRQSLGQGLEFLIYFQGNSAPDKSGLPSDRFSAERTGGSVSTLTIQRTQQEDSAVYLCASSLTSGGAREQFFGPGTRLTVL.

This clonotype appeared a few times. The chain is built from TRBV7-3 and TRBJ2-3; possibly TRBD2 for D (5 bases). Germline loops: CDR1 SGHTA, CDR2 FQGTGA. The CDR3 totals 13 residues. V was cut by 5 bases and J by 4 bases, with 10 bases left in between. CDR3 amino acids: CASSNGGADTQYF. The CDR3 DNA reads TGTGCCAGCAGCAACGGAGGAGCAGATACGCAGTATTTT.

This clonotype was seen only a few times. The chain couples TRBV12-3 or TRBV12-4 to TRBJ2-7; D not certain. The V and J ends lost 5 bases and 4 bases respectively, with 12 bases between them. The CDR3 runs 13 residues. CDR3 DNA: TGTGCCAGCAGTACCACCTTCGGGTACGAGCAGTACTTC. It is translated as CASSTTFGYEQYF.

The chain joins TRBV12-3 or TRBV12-4 to TRBJ1-5; 8 bases fit TRBD1. The CDR3 spans 14 residues. V was pared by 5 bases and J by 7 bases, with 7 bases of the junction left unmatched. The CDR3 DNA sequence: TGTGCCAGCAGTACTGCAGGGGGCGGACAGCCCCAGCATTTT. Protein: CASSTAGGGQPQHF.

This clonotype was picked up a small number of times. This chain joins TRBV4-2 and TRBJ2-3; TRBD1 matches 10 bases. The CDR3 loop spans 14 amino acids. Germline V gene sequence: CDR1 LGHNA, CDR2 YNFKEQ. The junction had 3 bases not matched to a gene; V was cut back by 5 bases and J by 4 bases. The CDR3 region is CASSNGQGADTQYF. The CDR3 DNA reads as TGTGCCAGCAGCAACGGACAGGGGGCAGATACGCAGTATTTT.

This clonotype was seen a handful of times. V and J are TRBV19 and TRBJ1-2; tentative D call: TRBD1 (5 bases). Trimming pared 9 bases from V and 3 bases from J, leaving 17 bases between. Germline assignment: CDR1 LNHDA and CDR2 SQIVND (reference sequence). The CDR3 is made up of 14 amino acids. This CDR3 reads CASRARRGDYGYTF. The CDR3 nucleotides are TGTGCCAGCCGGGCCCGACGGGGGGACTATGGCTACACCTTC.

This clonotype was detected a few times. The chain has TRBV7-9 and TRBJ2-1; 10 bases align to TRBD2. Germline V gives CDR1 SEHNR, CDR2 FQNEAQ (reference sequence). J gave up 6 bases and V 5 bases, and 7 bases lay outside the gene matches. There are 15 residues in the CDR3. CDR3 coding DNA: TGTGCCAGCAGCCATAGCCTAGCGGGGGCCAATGAGCAGTTCTTC. Encoded protein: CASSHSLAGANEQFF.

The CDR3 sequence is CASSVGNTDTQYF. CDR3 coding DNA: TGTGCCAGCAGCGTCGGCAACACAGATACGCAGTATTTT. The chain combines TRBV9 with TRBJ2-3; D not certain. The ends were cut back, 2 bases at V and 2 bases at J, with 6 bases in the middle. CDR1 is SGDLS, CDR2 YYNGEE, per germline. CDR3 length equals 13 residues.

This clonotype was found a few times. This rearrangement joins TRBV6-5 to TRBJ2-2; D possibly corresponds to TRBD2 (6 bases). V was trimmed by 4 bases and J by 0 bases, leaving 9 bases between them. This CDR3 is built from 15 residues. Germline loops: CDR1 MNHEY, CDR2 SVGAGI. The CDR3 DNA follows: TGTGCCAGCAGTTTCGGGAGCGCGAACACCGGGGAGCTGTTTTTT. Translation gives CASSFGSANTGELFF.

V gene TRBV5-4 combines with J gene TRBJ2-2; D gene uncertain. Trimming left V 3 bases short and J 1 base short, with 13 bases between. Looked up from germline, CDR1 is SGHNT and CDR2 is YYREEE (reference sequence). There are 16 residues in the CDR3. The CDR3, as DNA: TGTGCCAGCAGCTCAAGTCGGGCTAGGAACACCGGGGAGCTGTTTTTT. This sequence encodes CASSSSRARNTGELFF.

The rearrangement joins TRBV6-1 to TRBJ2-7, with D perhaps given as TRBD1 or TRBD2 (7 bases each). The CDR3 runs 14 residues. The germline gives CDR1 MNHNS, CDR2 SASEGT. The V end was cut by 6 bases, the J end by 7 bases, with 19 bases between. The CDR3 nucleotides read TGTGCCAGCAGAGGGAGGGGGCGCGGCGGGGAGCAGTACTTC. This gives the protein CASRGRGRGGEQYF.

The sample holds a few counts of this clonotype. The CDR3, as DNA: TGTGCCACCAGCAGAGTTTCGGGGACCACCTACAATGAGCAGTTCTTC. It codes for CATSRVSGTTYNEQFF. The gene calls are TRBV15 and TRBJ2-1; D is possibly TRBD1 or TRBD2 (5 bases each). CDR3 length equals 16 residues. V gave up 1 base and J gave up 2 bases, with 12 bases separating them. Germline CDR1 is LNHNV and CDR2 is YYDKDF (reference sequence).

There are many counts of this clonotype. The chain employs TRBV4-1 and TRBJ1-5; no definite D call. The CDR3 spans 16 residues. V was shortened by 0 bases and J by 0 bases, with 9 bases between the two germline ends. The germline V gene encodes CDR1 MGHRA and CDR2 YSYEKL. CDR3 DNA sequence: TGCGCCAGCAGCCAAGATCCAGCCTATAGCAATCAGCCCCAGCATTTT. Its translation: CASSQDPAYSNQPQHF.

The chain couples TRBV7-9 to TRBJ1-1; D is uncertain. V was trimmed by 8 bases and J by 5 bases, leaving 9 bases between them. Germline V gives CDR1 SEHNR, CDR2 FQNEAQ (reference sequence). CDR3 size: 11 residues. As DNA, the CDR3 is TGTGCCAGCGCCTGGGGAACTGAAGCTTTCTTT. It encodes CASAWGTEAFF.

This clonotype was seen more than once but under ten times. The rearrangement links TRBV5-1 to TRBJ2-2; D is possibly TRBD1 (6 bases). V dropped 3 bases and J dropped 2 bases, with 20 bases sitting between them. The CDR3 totals 18 residues. Germline V gene sequence: CDR1 SGHRS, CDR2 YFSETQ. CDR3 nucleotide sequence: TGCGCCAGCAGCTCCACTTACTCCGGGACAAAAAACACCGGGGAGCTGTTTTTT. Protein product: CASSSTYSGTKNTGELFF. Full variable domain (rest looked up from reference TRBV5-1 and TRBJ2-2): KAGVTQTPRYLIKTRGQQVTLSCSPISGHRSVSWYQQTPGQGLQFLFEYFSETQRNKGNFPGRFSGRQFSNSRSEMNVSTLELGDSALYLCASSSTYSGTKNTGELFFGEGSRLTVL.

V gene TRBV6-4 combines with J gene TRBJ1-5; D call uncertain. V was shortened by 0 bases and J by 2 bases, with 8 bases between the two germline ends. The V gene's germline CDR1 is MRHNA and CDR2 SNTAGT. The length of the CDR3 is 15 residues. CDR3 region: CASSDSPDGNQPQHF. Written as DNA, the CDR3 is TGTGCCAGCAGTGACTCCCCGGACGGCAATCAGCCCCAGCATTTT.

CDR3 sequence: CASSPSRYQPQHF. The CDR3, as DNA: TGTGCCAGCAGTCCGAGTCGGTATCAGCCCCAGCATTTT. The chain uses TRBV27 and TRBJ1-5, with D hard to call. Trimming cost V 5 bases and J 5 bases, with 10 bases left between them. The germline V gene encodes CDR1 MNHEY and CDR2 SMNVEV (reference sequence). The CDR3 runs 13 residues.

V usage is TRBV25-1 and J usage is TRBJ1-4; TRBD1 might be the D (6 bases). The germline V and J ends were trimmed by 3 bases and 8 bases, with 13 bases remaining between them. This CDR3 is 14 amino acids long. Germline V gene sequence: CDR1 MGHDK, CDR2 SYGVNS. In nucleotides, the CDR3 is TGTGCCAGCAGTGACATGGGACAAGGGGAAAAACTGTTTTTT. Amino acids: CASSDMGQGEKLFF.